This T cell receptor beta chain came from a study of post-analysis software for immune sequencing data. Unique-molecular-identifier-tagged TCR beta cDNA libraries were used. One entry per CDR3 protein, called by TCRdb with MiXCR from the PCR reads. The data show roughly 700,000 distinct CDR3 sequences, about 32% seen once. This clonotype was detected only a few times. The antigen remains undetermined. Study-wide findings and caveats: Patients had higher frequencies than controls of five TRBV segments, including TRBV5-6, TRBV5-1 and TRBV20-1.

The CDR3 is made up of 17 amino acids. V lost 6 bases to trimming and J lost 6 bases; unmatched junction nucleotides: 16. Germline loops: CDR1 SQVTM, CDR2 ANQGSEA. Sequenced sample: blood. The chain joins TRBV29-1 to TRBJ1-6, with 8 bases aligning to TRBD1. The sequence derives from a girl aged 10 to 17 with multiple sclerosis. CDR3 residues: CSVEDRASPRINSPLHF. CDR3 bases: TGCAGCGTGGAGGACAGGGCCTCACCGCGGATTAATTCACCCCTCCACTTT.